This TCR beta chain was recorded in a study of quantifying T cell responses using KT2 cells. Across the study: cDNA was made from DNase-treated RNA using alpha and beta constant primers. The second PCR ran as a qPCR until a predetermined fluorescence threshold was reached.

Each cDNA got a UMI-containing oligo ligated at its 3' end. First-round PCR used approximately 4 cycles and beta primers RC1.1 and RC1.2 covering TRBC1 and TRBC2. TCRdb reanalysed the UMI-ligation and nested PCR reads using MiXCR and keeps one entry per CDR3 protein. The data contain 45,000 to 65,000 distinct CDR3 sequences, roughly an eighth of them singletons. Germline-derived CDR1 and CDR2 are SGHTA and FQGNSA. The CDR3 sequence is 17 residues long. Between the trimmed V and J ends, which lost 1 base and 3 bases, there was a span of 18 bases. Remarks on this clonotype: Antigen unknown.

Study-wide results and limits: Input KT2 cell number predicted KT2 alpha and beta sequence counts linearly over several orders of magnitude. Detection of KT2 sequences held at the lowest tested level, about one cell per 100,000 PBMC.

V is TRBV7-2 and J is TRBJ1-1; D remains unclear. The TCR was taken from a human donor. Sequencing input: PBMCs spiked with cells of the T cell clone KT2. CDR3 in DNA: TGTGCCAGCAGCTTAGTATCCTGGTCCCCTATGGACACTGAAGCTTTCTTT. Protein: CASSLVSWSPMDTEAFF.